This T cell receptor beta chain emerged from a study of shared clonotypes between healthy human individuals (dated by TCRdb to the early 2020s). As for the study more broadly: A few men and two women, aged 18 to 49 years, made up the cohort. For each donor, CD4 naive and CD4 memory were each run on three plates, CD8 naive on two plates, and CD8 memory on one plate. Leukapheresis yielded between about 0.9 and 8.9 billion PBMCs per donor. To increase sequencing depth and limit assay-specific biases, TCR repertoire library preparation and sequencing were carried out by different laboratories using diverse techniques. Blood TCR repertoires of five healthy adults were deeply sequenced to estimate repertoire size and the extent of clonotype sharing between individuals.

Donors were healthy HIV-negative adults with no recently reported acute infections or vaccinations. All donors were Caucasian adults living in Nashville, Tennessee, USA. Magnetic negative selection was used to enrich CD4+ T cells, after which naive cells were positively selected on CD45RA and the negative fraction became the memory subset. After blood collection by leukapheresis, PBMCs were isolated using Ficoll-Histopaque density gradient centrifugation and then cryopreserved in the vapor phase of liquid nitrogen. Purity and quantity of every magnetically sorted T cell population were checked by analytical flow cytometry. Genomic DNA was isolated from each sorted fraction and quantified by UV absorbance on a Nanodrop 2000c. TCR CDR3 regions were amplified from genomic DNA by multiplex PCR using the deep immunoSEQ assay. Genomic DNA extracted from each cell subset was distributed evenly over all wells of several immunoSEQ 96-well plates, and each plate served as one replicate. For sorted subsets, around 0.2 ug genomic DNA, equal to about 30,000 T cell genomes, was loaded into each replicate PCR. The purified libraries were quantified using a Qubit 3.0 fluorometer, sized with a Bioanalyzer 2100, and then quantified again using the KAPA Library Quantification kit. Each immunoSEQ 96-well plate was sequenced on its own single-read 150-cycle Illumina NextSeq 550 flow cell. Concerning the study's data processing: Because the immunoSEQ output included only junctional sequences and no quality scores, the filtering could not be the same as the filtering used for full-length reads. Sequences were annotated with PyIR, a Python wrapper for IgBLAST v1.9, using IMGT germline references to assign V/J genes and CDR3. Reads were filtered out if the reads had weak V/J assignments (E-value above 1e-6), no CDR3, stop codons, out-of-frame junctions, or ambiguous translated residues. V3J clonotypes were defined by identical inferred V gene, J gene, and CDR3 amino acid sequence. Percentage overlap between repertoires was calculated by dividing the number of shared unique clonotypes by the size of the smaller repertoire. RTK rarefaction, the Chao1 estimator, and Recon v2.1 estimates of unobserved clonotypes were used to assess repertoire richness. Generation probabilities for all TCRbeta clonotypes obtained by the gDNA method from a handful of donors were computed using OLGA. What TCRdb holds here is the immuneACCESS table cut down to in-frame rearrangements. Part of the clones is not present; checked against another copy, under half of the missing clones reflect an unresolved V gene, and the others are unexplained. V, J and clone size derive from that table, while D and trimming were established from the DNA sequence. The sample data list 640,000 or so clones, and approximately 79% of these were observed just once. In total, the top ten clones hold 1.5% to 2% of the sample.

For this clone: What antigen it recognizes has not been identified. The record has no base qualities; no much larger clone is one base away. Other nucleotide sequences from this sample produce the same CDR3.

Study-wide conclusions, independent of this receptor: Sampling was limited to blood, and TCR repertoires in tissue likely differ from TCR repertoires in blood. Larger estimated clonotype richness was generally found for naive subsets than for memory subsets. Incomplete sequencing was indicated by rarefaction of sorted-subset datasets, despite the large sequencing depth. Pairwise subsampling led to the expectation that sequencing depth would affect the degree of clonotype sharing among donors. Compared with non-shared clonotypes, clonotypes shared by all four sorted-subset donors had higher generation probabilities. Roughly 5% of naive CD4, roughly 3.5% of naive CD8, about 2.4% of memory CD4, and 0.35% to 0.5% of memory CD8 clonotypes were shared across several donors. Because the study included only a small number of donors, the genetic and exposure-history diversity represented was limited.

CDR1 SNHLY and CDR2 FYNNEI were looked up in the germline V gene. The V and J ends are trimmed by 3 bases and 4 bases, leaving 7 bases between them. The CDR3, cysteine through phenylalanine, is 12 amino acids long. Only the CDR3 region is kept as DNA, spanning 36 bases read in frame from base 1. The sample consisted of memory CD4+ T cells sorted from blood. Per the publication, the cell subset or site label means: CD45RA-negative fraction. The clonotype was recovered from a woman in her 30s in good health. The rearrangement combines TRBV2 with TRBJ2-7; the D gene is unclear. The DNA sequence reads TGTGCCAGCAGTGACCTCAGTTACGAGCAGTACTTC. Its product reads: CASSDLSYEQYF.